Each of the 5 T cell receptor beta chains below was sequenced from the same sample in a study of identical twins. One entry per CDR3 protein, called by TCRdb with MiXCR from the 5' RACE reads. The sample records hundreds of thousands of distinct CDR3 sequences, more than 6.5% being singletons. The data also belong to a second study, concerning yellow fever vaccine responses in identical twins.

Sequencing input: PBMCs. Receptors originate from a woman under 30 in good health.

There are many counts of this clonotype. The rearrangement uses TRBV25-1 and TRBJ2-1; maybe TRBD2 (5 bases). Per the germline V gene, CDR1 is MGHDK and CDR2 is SYGVNS. This CDR3 is 15 amino acids long. The ends were cut back, 1 base at V and 9 bases at J, with 16 bases in the middle. This chain's CDR3 is CASSELSDSLGEQFF. CDR3 in DNA: TGTGCCAGCAGTGAATTATCGGACTCCCTGGGTGAGCAGTTCTTC.

This clonotype appeared many times. This rearrangement joins TRBV12-3 or TRBV12-4 to TRBJ2-3; no firm D call. The CDR3 totals 13 residues. Trimming left V 3 bases short and J 4 bases short, with 8 bases between. The CDR3, as DNA: TGTGCCAGCAGTTTTTTGTTTCCAGATACGCAGTATTTT. Protein: CASSFLFPDTQYF.

This clonotype appeared many times. The V call is TRBV6-1, the J call TRBJ2-7; possibly TRBD1 for D (6 bases). The CDR3 spans 15 residues. Deletions cut 4 bases from V and 2 bases from J, with 15 bases between. The germline CDR1 and CDR2 sequences are MNHNS and SASEGT. CDR3 nucleotides: TGTGCCAGCAGTGCCTCCAGGGGCCGTACCTACGAGCAGTACTTC. Encoded protein: CASSASRGRTYEQYF.

This clonotype turned up a few times. V gene TRBV12-3 or TRBV12-4 combines with J gene TRBJ2-6, with a possible D match to TRBD2 (5 bases). CDR3 size: 15 residues. Trimming removed 7 bases at V and 4 bases at J, with 14 bases between. The CDR3 DNA is TGTGCCAGCATTCTTAAGGTAGCGGGGGCCAACGTCCTGACTTTC. This codes for CASILKVAGANVLTF.

The chain is built from TRBV20-1 and TRBJ2-2; no reliable D call. The CDR3 contains 15 residues. Germline V gene sequence: CDR1 DFQATT, CDR2 SNEGSKA (reference sequence). The V and J ends lost 1 base and 1 base respectively, with 10 bases between them. The CDR3 DNA reads TGCAGTGCTAGAGTTCAGGTGCTGAACACCGGGGAGCTGTTTTTT. This translates into CSARVQVLNTGELFF.